One T cell receptor (beta chain) is described in this entry. Source study methods: Amplification of reference gene primers was used by the study to estimate nucleated cell counts. The assay was immunoSEQ multiplex PCR, and TCRdb's table has in-frame clones only and misses some. V and J calls and clone size are copied from that table; D and trimming were computed from the DNA. Seen here are some 98,000 clones, approximately 80% observed once, and the top ten hold over 15%. This entry belongs to a study of blood T cell repertoires in COVID-19. Study as a whole: T cells, B-cell-depleted T cells, or PBMCs supplied cDNA or gDNA.

V shed 2 bases, J shed 4 bases, and the junction held 7 bases outside the gene matches. CDR3 length: 17 residues. Germline CDR1 reads SGDLS; CDR2 reads YYNGEE. The source of this sequence is a human donor in a cohort sampled during active COVID-19. Sequencing was carried out using peripheral blood. The chain couples TRBV9 to TRBJ2-6; 9 bases are a match to TRBD2. The CDR3 loop is CASSVGTSTGGANVLTF. The DNA of the CDR3 is TGTGCCAGCAGCGTGGGGACTAGCACGGGCGGGGCCAACGTCCTGACTTTC. The variable domain in full, with the rest retrieved from reference TRBV9 and TRBJ2-6, is DSGVTQTPKHLITATGQRVTLRCSPRSGDLSVYWYQQSLDQGLQFLIQYYNGEERAKGNILERFSAQQFPDLHSELNLSSLELGDSALYFCASSVGTSTGGANVLTFGAGSRLTVL.